This T cell receptor (beta chain) was recovered during a study of Graves' ophthalmopathy and Graves' hyperthyroidism. Regarding the study as a whole: A classifier, a 13-signature model, separated ophthalmopathy from stable hyperthyroidism with around 88% sensitivity and less than 83% specificity.

RNA transcripts served as template for amplifying TCR beta CDR3 sequences. HTBI primers were employed in first-round RT-PCR, then a second-round multiplex PCR followed. One entry per CDR3 protein, called by TCRdb with MiXCR from the multiplex PCR reads. The table includes 650,000 to 900,000 distinct CDR3 sequences, 35% to 50% detected once. V was pared by 2 bases and J by 11 bases, with 12 bases between. Germline lookup yields CDR1 SQVTM and CDR2 ANQGSEA. CDR3 size: 11 residues. This clonotype was counted many times. Its matching antigen is unknown. Sample: peripheral blood. The TCR originated in an adult man with Graves' ophthalmopathy. The rearrangement uses TRBV29-1 and TRBJ1-1; D gene uncertain. The CDR3 coding sequence is TGCAGCGTTGAATTGTTCCAAGACGCTTTCTTT. It yields the protein CSVELFQDAFF.